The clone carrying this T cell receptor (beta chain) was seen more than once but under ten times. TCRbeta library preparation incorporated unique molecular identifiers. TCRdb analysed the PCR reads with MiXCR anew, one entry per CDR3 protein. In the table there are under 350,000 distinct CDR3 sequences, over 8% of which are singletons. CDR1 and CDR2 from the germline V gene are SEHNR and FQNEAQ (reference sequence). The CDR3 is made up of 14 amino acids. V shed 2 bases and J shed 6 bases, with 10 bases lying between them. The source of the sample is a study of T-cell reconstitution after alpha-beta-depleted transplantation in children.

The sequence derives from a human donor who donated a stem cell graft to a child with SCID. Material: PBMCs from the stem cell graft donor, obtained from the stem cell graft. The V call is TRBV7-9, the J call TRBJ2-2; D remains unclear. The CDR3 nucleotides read TGTGCCAGCAGCTTATCATTCCGACCCGGGGAGCTGTTTTTT. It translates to CASSLSFRPGELFF.